This T cell receptor beta chain derives from a study of cytomegalovirus exposure and HLA in healthy donors. From germline, CDR1 is SGDLS and CDR2 YYNGEE. The CDR3 is made up of 14 amino acids. The V segment lost 3 bases and the J segment 5 bases; nucleotides outside the gene matches: 7. In the case of this clone: Its target is not known.

Study results and limitations: 164 TCR beta chains were listed as cytomegalovirus-associated.

TCRdb's table, derived via immunoSEQ multiplex PCR, lists solely in-frame clones and lacks some. Found here are roughly 330,000 clones, around 90% of them singletons; the top ten hold roughly 1.1%. This sequence originates from a woman aged 25 to 39 in good health and CMV-seropositive. The genes are TRBV9 and TRBJ1-2, with 7 bases aligning to TRBD1. Material: PBMCs. CDR3 sequence (DNA): TGTGCCAGCAGCGACGACAGGGCAGGGTATGGCTACACCTTC. Translated, it gives CASSDDRAGYGYTF.